This T cell receptor (beta chain) was captured by sequencing in a study of T cell repertoires in cytomegalovirus infection. About the research overall: The authors relied on CMV epitopes, both recently identified HLA-C-restricted and well-studied HLA-B-restricted. Based on public TCR beta signatures, there were indications of CMV infection and of a matching HLA type. Regarding the study as a whole: Clonotypes of TCR beta that were HLA-C-restricted and CMV-specific dominated the ex vivo response.

This clonotype occurred a few times. Its cognate antigen is unknown. MiXCR was run by TCRdb on the reads, yielding one entry per CDR3 protein. Of 60,000 to 80,000 distinct CDR3 sequences in the sample, 20% to 25% are singletons; the top ten hold more than 65%. The starting material was CD8+ T cells from cultured PBMCs, obtained from culture after CMV antigen stimulation. The TCR comes from a human donor in good health (CMV status not recorded). Some clones in this sample may be carry-over from other donors' samples.

The CDR3 DNA follows: TGTGCCAGCAGTTTATGGTGGGGTCAGCCCCAGCATTTT. This gives the protein CASSLWWGQPQHF. The chain combines TRBV27 with TRBJ1-5; unclear D gene. CDR3 size: 13 residues. Trimming shortened V by 1 base and J by 6 bases, and 7 bases separated the two germline ends. Germline V gene lookup returns CDR1 MNHEY and CDR2 SMNVEV (reference sequence).